These 2 T cell receptor beta chains share one sample of origin, sequenced in a study of T cells in Graves' hyperthyroidism and ophthalmopathy. RNA transcripts yielded amplified TCR beta CDR3 regions. Initially, a first-round RT-PCR of the TCR CDR3 employed the HTBI primer set. One entry per CDR3 protein results from TCRdb running MiXCR on the multiplex PCR reads. Among hundreds of thousands of distinct CDR3 sequences listed, approximately 13% were seen once. Sequencing was done on a sample of blood. These receptors all stem from a woman between 18 and 30 years old with Graves' hyperthyroidism.

This clonotype has just a few counts. The chain recombines TRBV6-1 with TRBJ2-3; a weak D match, TRBD1 (5 bases). Germline V lookup: CDR1 MNHNS, CDR2 SASEGT. The V and J ends lost 4 bases and 0 bases respectively, with 14 bases between them. This CDR3 contains 16 residues. CDR3 nucleotides: TGTGCCAGCAGTGCCCTCAGGGCCCTTAGCACAGATACGCAGTATTTT. Its protein is CASSALRALSTDTQYF.

The table lists this clonotype with many counts. This chain links TRBV11-1 with TRBJ2-1; 9 bases are shared with TRBD2. The germline gives CDR1 SGHAT, CDR2 FQDESV (reference sequence). J lost 7 bases, V lost 4 bases, and 5 bases had no gene match. This CDR3 comprises 14 residues. For the CDR3, the DNA is TGTGCCAGCAGCTCTAGCGGGGAAAGGAATGAGCAGTTCTTC. It specifies CASSSSGERNEQFF. The variable domain in full, completed from reference TRBV11-1 and TRBJ2-1, reads EAEVAQSPRYKITEKSQAVAFWCDPISGHATLYWYRQILGQGPELLVQFQDESVVDDSQLPKDRFSAERLKGVDSTLKIQPAELGDSAMYLCASSSSGERNEQFFGPGTRLTVL.